The TCR beta chain under discussion was sequenced for a study of cytomegalovirus exposure and HLA in healthy donors. General study points: TCR beta V- and J-gene trimming was later associated with a missense DCLRE1C variant.

About this clone: Its antigen is undetermined.

13 Jbeta primers and 60 Vbeta primers were used for the PCR. TCRdb's copy holds only in-frame clones and misses some; the assay was immunoSEQ multiplex PCR. The sample has roughly 120,000 clones, 81% seen once. The CDR3 contains 14 residues. Germline values: CDR1 WNHNN, CDR2 SYGVQD (reference sequence). V shed 4 bases, J shed 4 bases, and the junction held 7 bases outside the gene matches. The specimen sequenced was PBMCs. The chain joins TRBV10-1 to TRBJ2-7; 7 nucleotides match TRBD1. This clonotype originated in a woman aged 25 to 39 in good health and CMV-seronegative. CDR3 protein: CASSVGQESYEQYF. CDR3 sequence (DNA): TGCGCCAGCAGTGTCGGACAGGAATCTTACGAGCAGTACTTC.